One sample yielded the 8 T cell receptor beta chains listed below, sequenced in a study of T cell repertoires in cytomegalovirus infection. TCRdb independently ran MiXCR on the reads; one entry per CDR3 protein. The sample shows some 150,000 distinct CDR3 sequences, 23% of them seen only once. The material sequenced was PBMCs. All receptors come from a human donor in good health (CMV status not recorded). Some clones in this sample may be carry-over from other donors' samples.

The CDR3 is CAAQDGLNTEAFF. As DNA, the CDR3 is TGTGCCGCCCAGGACGGATTGAACACTGAAGCTTTCTTT. This chain connects TRBV6-1 to TRBJ1-1, with D unclear. V lost 11 bases to trimming and J lost 0 bases, with 13 bases between them. The germline V gene has CDR1 MNHNS and CDR2 SASEGT. The CDR3 loop spans 13 amino acids.

V gene TRBV19 combines with J gene TRBJ2-1; 9 nucleotides match TRBD1. This CDR3 comprises 18 residues. From germline, CDR1 is LNHDA and CDR2 SQIVND (reference sequence). V lost 2 bases, J lost 6 bases, and 14 bases stayed unmatched. The CDR3 DNA sequence: TGTGCCAGTAGTATAATCCCCCGGCCCGGGACAGGGCCCAATGAGCAGTTCTTC. Protein sequence: CASSIIPRPGTGPNEQFF. The complete variable domain, with remaining parts taken from reference TRBV19 and TRBJ2-1, reads DGGITQSPKYLFRKEGQNVTLSCEQNLNHDAMYWYRQDPGQGLRLIYYSQIVNDFQKGDIAEGYSVSREKKESFPLTVTSAQKNPTAFYLCASSIIPRPGTGPNEQFFGPGTRLTVL.

This clonotype was seen a handful of times. This chain links TRBV11-2 with TRBJ1-2; 7 positions agree with TRBD1. V was clipped by 8 bases and J by 4 bases; unmatched bases: 10. This CDR3 region has 14 residues. Per germline, CDR1 SGHAT and CDR2 FQNNGV. The CDR3 coding sequence is TGTGCCAGCGGACGACAGGGAGGGGGCTATGGCTACACCTTC. It translates to CASGRQGGGYGYTF.

This clonotype has a count of ten or more. The genes are TRBV7-2 and TRBJ2-7; D remains ambiguous. CDR3 length: 12 residues. Per germline, CDR1 SGHTA and CDR2 FQGNSA. The V gene lost 5 bases and the J gene lost 3 bases, with 8 bases spanning the gap. The CDR3 DNA follows: TGTGCCAGCAGCCCGGACGGCTACGAGCAGTACTTC. Residues: CASSPDGYEQYF. Supplemented by reference TRBV7-2 and TRBJ2-7, the full variable domain reads GAGVSQSPSNKVTEKGKDVELRCDPISGHTALYWYRQSLGQGLEFLIYFQGNSAPDKSGLPSDRFSAERTGGSVSTLTIQRTQQEDSAVYLCASSPDGYEQYFGPGTRLTVT.

This clonotype was seen only a few times. This chain connects TRBV7-2 to TRBJ1-5; the match to TRBD1 covers 8 bases. CDR3 length: 15 amino acids. Per the germline V gene, CDR1 is SGHTA and CDR2 is FQGNSA. J was trimmed by 6 bases and V by 1 base; bases with no gene match: 5. The CDR3 here is CASSLGTGQGQPQHF. The CDR3 nucleotides read TGTGCCAGCAGCTTAGGGACAGGGCAGGGTCAGCCCCAGCATTTT.

This clonotype was seen more than once but under ten times. The rearrangement links TRBV7-9 to TRBJ1-5; TRBD1 matches at 9 bases. The CDR3 totals 14 residues. After removal of 8 bases from V and 4 bases from J, the junction contained 6 bases not matched to a gene. Germline CDR1 is SEHNR and CDR2 is FQNEAQ (reference sequence). The CDR3 DNA reads as TGTGCCAGCGCACAGGGGGCAGGAAATCAGCCCCAGCATTTT. Its translation: CASAQGAGNQPQHF.

This clonotype was seen only a few times. This may arise from a read error, as a much more abundant clone is one base away. This chain connects TRBV7-2 to TRBJ2-3; the D call may be TRBD1 or TRBD2 (5 bases each). Germline-derived CDR1 and CDR2 are SGHTA and FQGNSA. The CDR3 is made up of 15 amino acids. With 5 bases removed from V and 5 bases from J, the gap between germline ends came to 17 bases. The CDR3 protein is CASSTPGPIIDTQYF. In DNA, the CDR3 is TGTGCCAGCAGCACGCCGGGACCGATCATAGATACGCAGTATTTT.

This clonotype showed up just a few times. V and J are TRBV20-1 and TRBJ1-2, with 7 bases fitting TRBD1. The trim removed 5 bases at V and 7 bases at J, leaving 7 bases unmatched. The CDR3 runs 12 residues. The germline V gene has CDR1 DFQATT and CDR2 SNEGSKA (reference sequence). The DNA of the CDR3 is TGCAGTGCTCCAAAACAGGGGTCTGGCTACACCTTC. Translated: CSAPKQGSGYTF.